The present T cell receptor beta chain was sequenced within a study of molecular identifiers for immune sequencing clone quantification. Whole-study findings and limits: Clones above 20 RNA copies held over 97% of effector molecules, under 1% in naive cells.

Sorting isolated naive CD8 T cells as CD8+CD4-CCR7+CD45RA+ events. This clonotype was counted ten times or more. Its antigen is not identified. Previously described methods with listed TCR primers produced the bulk TCR libraries. TCRdb fed the PCR reads into MiXCR, producing one record per CDR3 protein. This sample has 600,000 to 650,000 distinct CDR3 sequences; just under 20% occur once, and the top ten carry roughly 0.83%. The sample was naive CD8+ T cells from blood, with Jurkat cell RNA spiked in. Subset described: FACS-sorted CD8+CD4-CCR7+CD45RA+ naive T cells. This clonotype was obtained from a human donor in good health. Some libraries in this study had Jurkat cell RNA spiked in.

The CDR3 loop reads CSARDQRGNYGYTF. The CDR3 DNA sequence: TGCAGTGCTAGAGATCAAAGGGGAAACTATGGCTACACCTTC. The chain employs TRBV20-1 and TRBJ1-2; tentative D call: TRBD1 (5 bases). Trimming took 0 bases from V and 2 from J, leaving 10 bases between them. In germline, CDR1 is DFQATT, CDR2 SNEGSKA (reference sequence). The CDR3 is 14 residues long.